Reported below is one T cell receptor beta chain. The data derive from a study of T-cell memory formation after mild COVID-19. V was pared by 1 base and J by 11 bases, with 18 bases between. The CDR3 totals 15 residues. CDR1 and CDR2 (germline): MGHRA, YSYEKL. TCR alpha and TCR beta cDNA libraries with sample barcodes and UMIs came from 5'RACE using constant-segment primers. TCRdb re-called the 5' RACE reads through MiXCR, storing one row per CDR3 protein. The repertoire holds about 210,000 distinct CDR3 sequences, with more than 25% as singletons. V gene TRBV4-1 combines with J gene TRBJ2-4; the D gene is possibly TRBD1 (7 bases). The sample taken for sequencing was PBMCs or a T cell subset sorted from them (not recorded which). This TCR was sampled from an adult woman who had mild COVID-19 (a few samples of this study predate the infection). Cell type and time point are not known. CDR3 loop: CASSQGRQGGEFQYF. The CDR3 coding sequence is TGCGCCAGCAGCCAAGGGAGACAGGGCGGGGAGTTTCAGTACTTC.